Each of the 13 T cell receptor beta chains below was sequenced from the same sample in a study of human T cells and chemical hapten exposure. One entry per CDR3 protein, called by TCRdb with MiXCR from the RACE reads. Of just under 350,000 distinct CDR3 sequences in the sample, about 7% were seen once. Stated time point: patch test 1, 2 weeks after DPC sensitization. Regarding treatment: therapeutic diphenylcyclopropenone sensitization with weekly scalp DPC. The sample was whole blood, taken in connection with sensitization to the hapten diphenylcyclopropenone (DPC). The source of these receptors is a young woman with alopecia areata. Some clones in this sample may be carry-over from other donors' samples.

In its sample, this clonotype was seen many times. The chain links TRBV27 to TRBJ1-5; the D is unclear. V was trimmed by 0 bases and J by 0 bases, leaving 9 bases between them. CDR1 and CDR2 from the germline V gene are MNHEY and SMNVEV (reference sequence). This CDR3 is built from 16 residues. The CDR3: CASSLSGTNSNQPQHF. Written as DNA, the CDR3 is TGTGCCAGCAGTTTATCGGGAACGAATAGCAATCAGCCCCAGCATTTT.

At least ten counts were recorded for this clonotype. The gene calls are TRBV18 and TRBJ1-2; D is undetermined. Looked up from germline, CDR1 is KGHSH and CDR2 is LQKENI. This CDR3 has 11 residues. Trimming took off 5 bases at V and 8 bases at J, with 9 bases between the two ends. In DNA, the CDR3 is TGTGCCAGCTCATCCCAAGGGGGCTACACCTTC. This sequence encodes CASSSQGGYTF.

This clonotype was found many times. The genes are TRBV6-2 or TRBV6-3 and TRBJ1-1; TRBD1 is a possible D gene (6 bases). With 7 bases removed from V and 1 base from J, the gap between germline ends came to 16 bases. Germline CDR1 and CDR2: MNHEY and SVGEGT. The CDR3 has 15 residues. The CDR3 sequence is CASTRGGASNTEAFF. CDR3 sequence (DNA): TGTGCCAGCACCCGTGGGGGGGCCTCGAACACTGAAGCTTTCTTT.

At least ten counts were recorded for this clonotype. The chain joins TRBV7-2 to TRBJ1-1, with D uncertain. The CDR3 totals 13 residues. CDR1 is SGHTA and CDR2 is FQGNSA in the germline V gene. V lost 9 bases to trimming and J lost 4 bases, with 15 bases between them. This CDR3 reads CASQGRRVTEAFF. The CDR3 nucleotides are TGTGCCAGTCAAGGGAGGAGGGTCACTGAAGCTTTCTTT.

This clonotype was detected ten times or more. The rearrangement uses TRBV20-1 and TRBJ2-1, with TRBD2 identical over 7 bases. Germline V gene sequence: CDR1 DFQATT, CDR2 SNEGSKA (reference sequence). With 8 bases clipped from V and 4 bases from J, the junction kept 20 bases outside the gene matches. The CDR3 spans 17 residues. This CDR3 is CSYLLQSGEAPYNEQFF. The CDR3 region has the DNA TGCAGTTATTTACTTCAGAGCGGGGAGGCGCCATACAATGAGCAGTTCTTC.

The chain carries TRBV7-9 and TRBJ2-3; TRBD1 or TRBD2 may be the D gene (6 bases each). This CDR3 has 17 amino acids. CDR1 is SEHNR and CDR2 is FQNEAQ in the germline V gene (reference sequence). The V end lost 5 bases, the J end lost 5 bases, and 23 bases lay between the germline ends. The CDR3 DNA sequence: TGTGCCAGCAGCGGAGGGGGGTCCACGGATGACAGAGATACGCAGTATTTT. This encodes CASSGGGSTDDRDTQYF.

This clonotype occurred many times. The chain employs TRBV7-9 and TRBJ2-7; D gene ambiguous. The ends were cut back, 4 bases at V and 4 bases at J, with 11 bases in the middle. Germline CDR1 and CDR2: SEHNR and FQNEAQ (reference sequence). This CDR3 has 13 residues. CDR3 region: CASSSLGVYEQYF. The CDR3 nucleotides are TGTGCCAGCAGCTCACTTGGGGTTTACGAGCAGTACTTC.

The gene calls are TRBV15 and TRBJ1-2; 7 positions match TRBD1. V dropped 3 bases and J dropped 6; count of bases not matched to a gene: 7. The CDR3 extends over 14 amino acids. Germline-derived CDR1 and CDR2 are LNHNV and YYDKDF (reference sequence). CDR3 sequence reads: CATSSGQDRDGYTF. The CDR3 DNA sequence: TGTGCCACCAGCAGTGGACAGGATAGGGATGGCTACACCTTC.

This chain uses TRBV5-6 with TRBJ2-1; 11 positions match TRBD2. The CDR3 consists of 16 residues. The junction had 14 bases not matched to a gene; V was cut back by 0 bases and J by 15 bases. Germline V gene data show CDR1 as SGHDT and CDR2 as YYEEEE. CDR3 protein: CASSLGGTSGYLSWFF. The CDR3 DNA follows: TGTGCCAGCAGCTTGGGAGGGACTAGCGGTTATCTGTCATGGTTCTTC.

This clonotype occurred a few times. The chain employs TRBV4-3 and TRBJ1-1; TRBD1 might be the D (5 bases). CDR3 size: 14 residues. Trimming pared 1 base from V and 10 bases from J, leaving 16 bases between. CDR1 and CDR2 (germline): LGHNA, YSLEER. Here the CDR3 DNA reads TGCGCCAGCAGCCAAGGGGACCTCTCTAAGGGAGCTTTCTTT. Residues: CASSQGDLSKGAFF.

A few counts support this clonotype. This rearrangement joins TRBV7-6 to TRBJ2-3, with 10 bases identical to TRBD2. The V gene's germline CDR1 is SGHVS and CDR2 FNYEAQ. This CDR3 contains 19 residues. The V gene end was trimmed by 0 bases and the J gene end by 2 bases; junction bases not matched to a gene: 11. CDR3 sequence: CASSLAAASGGPHTDTQYF. In nucleotides, the CDR3 is TGTGCCAGCAGCTTAGCCGCGGCTAGCGGGGGCCCACACACAGATACGCAGTATTTT.

This clonotype was seen more than once but under ten times. The chain links TRBV27 to TRBJ2-1; D gene unclear. The V gene's germline CDR1 is MNHEY and CDR2 SMNVEV (reference sequence). CDR3 length: 16 residues. V was clipped by 2 bases and J by 0 bases, with 11 bases between them. The CDR3 region is CASSLVASISYNEQFF. In DNA, the CDR3 is TGTGCCAGCAGTTTAGTAGCCTCAATCTCCTACAATGAGCAGTTCTTC.

This clonotype has more than one count but fewer than ten. The chain has TRBV20-1 and TRBJ2-1; the match to TRBD1 covers 8 bases. The V gene end was trimmed by 6 bases and the J gene end by 3 bases; junction bases not matched to a gene: 13. Germline V gene sequence: CDR1 DFQATT, CDR2 SNEGSKA (reference sequence). The CDR3 runs to 16 residues. The CDR3 spells CSASAPGQVFYNEQFF. DNA for the CDR3: TGCAGTGCAAGCGCTCCGGGACAGGTTTTCTACAATGAGCAGTTCTTC.